The T cell receptor beta chain described here comes from a study of T cells in Graves' hyperthyroidism and ophthalmopathy. Across the whole study: Sampling of peripheral blood happened at initial diagnosis, prior to any treatment.

TCR beta CDR3 regions were amplified from RNA. The primer set for the first-round RT-PCR of the TCR CDR3 was HTBI. In TCRdb, the multiplex PCR reads were re-called with MiXCR into one record per CDR3 protein. The data hold about 130,000 distinct CDR3 sequences, with approximately 20% observed a single time. Germline V gene lookup returns CDR1 KGHDR and CDR2 SFDVKD. The CDR3 has 13 residues. V lost 6 bases to trimming and J lost 4 bases, with 11 bases between them. V gene TRBV24-1 combines with J gene TRBJ1-1; the D gene is possibly TRBD1 (6 bases). The receptor was derived from a woman in her forties or fifties with Graves' hyperthyroidism that later progressed to Graves' ophthalmopathy. Sequenced sample: blood. DNA for the CDR3: TGTGCCACCAGTAGGGGGGGGACCACTGAAGCTTTCTTT. Protein sequence: CATSRGGTTEAFF.